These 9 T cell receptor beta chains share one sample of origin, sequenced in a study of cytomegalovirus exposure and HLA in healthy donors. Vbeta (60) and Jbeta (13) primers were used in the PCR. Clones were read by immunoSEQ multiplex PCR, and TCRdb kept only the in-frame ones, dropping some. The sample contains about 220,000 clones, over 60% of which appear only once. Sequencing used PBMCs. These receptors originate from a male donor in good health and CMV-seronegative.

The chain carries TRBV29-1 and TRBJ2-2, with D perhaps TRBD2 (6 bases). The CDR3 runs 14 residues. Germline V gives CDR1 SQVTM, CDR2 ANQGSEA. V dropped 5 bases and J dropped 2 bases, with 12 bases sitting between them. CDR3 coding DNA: TGCAGCGTTCGCGGGACGGTAAACACCGGGGAGCTGTTTTTT. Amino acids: CSVRGTVNTGELFF.

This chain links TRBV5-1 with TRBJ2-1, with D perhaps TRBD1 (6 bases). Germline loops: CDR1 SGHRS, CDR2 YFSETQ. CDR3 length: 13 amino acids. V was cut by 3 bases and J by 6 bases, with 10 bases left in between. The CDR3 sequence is CASSSKTGNEQFF. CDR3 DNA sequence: TGCGCCAGCAGCTCGAAGACAGGCAATGAGCAGTTCTTC. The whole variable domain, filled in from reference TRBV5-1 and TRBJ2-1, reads KAGVTQTPRYLIKTRGQQVTLSCSPISGHRSVSWYQQTPGQGLQFLFEYFSETQRNKGNFPGRFSGRQFSNSRSEMNVSTLELGDSALYLCASSSKTGNEQFFGPGTRLTVL.

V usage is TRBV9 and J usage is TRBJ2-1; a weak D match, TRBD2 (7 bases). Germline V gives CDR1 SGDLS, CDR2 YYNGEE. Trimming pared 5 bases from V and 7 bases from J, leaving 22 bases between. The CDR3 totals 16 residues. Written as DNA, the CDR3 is TGTGCCAGCAGTGGAGGGGGGGAGACGACTATAAATGAGCAGTTCTTC. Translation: CASSGGGETTINEQFF.

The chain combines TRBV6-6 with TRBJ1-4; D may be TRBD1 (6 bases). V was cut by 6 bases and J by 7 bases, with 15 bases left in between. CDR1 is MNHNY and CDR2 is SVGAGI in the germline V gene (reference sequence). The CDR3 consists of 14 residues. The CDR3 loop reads CASSIGGQREKLFF. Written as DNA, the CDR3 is TGTGCCAGCAGCATCGGGGGGCAGCGTGAAAAACTGTTTTTT.

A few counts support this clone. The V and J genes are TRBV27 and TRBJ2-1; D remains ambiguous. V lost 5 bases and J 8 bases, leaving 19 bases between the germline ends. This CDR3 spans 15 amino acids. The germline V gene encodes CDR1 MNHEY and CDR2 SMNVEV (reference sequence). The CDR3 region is CASSGNMPELDEQFF. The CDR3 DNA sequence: TGTGCCAGCAGTGGCAATATGCCCGAATTGGATGAGCAGTTCTTC.

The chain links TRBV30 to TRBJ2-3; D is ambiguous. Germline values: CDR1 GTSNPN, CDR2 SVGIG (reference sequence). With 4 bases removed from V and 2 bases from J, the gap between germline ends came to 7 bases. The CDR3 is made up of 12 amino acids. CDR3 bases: TGTGCCTGGACCCCAAACACAGATACGCAGTATTTT. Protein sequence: CAWTPNTDTQYF.

The CDR3 nucleotides are TGTGCCAGCAGTAAACAGGGGGCCGGCAATCAGCCCCAGCATTTT. Amino acid sequence: CASSKQGAGNQPQHF. This sequence joins TRBV6-5 and TRBJ1-5, with 9 bases that match TRBD1. Germline-derived CDR1 and CDR2 are MNHEY and SVGAGI. V lost 5 bases to trimming and J lost 2 bases; unmatched junction nucleotides: 4. There are 15 residues in the CDR3.

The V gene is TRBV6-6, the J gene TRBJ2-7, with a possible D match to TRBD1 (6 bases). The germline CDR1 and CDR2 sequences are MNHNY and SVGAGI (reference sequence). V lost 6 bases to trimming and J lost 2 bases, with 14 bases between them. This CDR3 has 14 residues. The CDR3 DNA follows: TGTGCCAGCAGAGGGACATCCGTAACCTACGAGCAGTACTTC. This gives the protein CASRGTSVTYEQYF.

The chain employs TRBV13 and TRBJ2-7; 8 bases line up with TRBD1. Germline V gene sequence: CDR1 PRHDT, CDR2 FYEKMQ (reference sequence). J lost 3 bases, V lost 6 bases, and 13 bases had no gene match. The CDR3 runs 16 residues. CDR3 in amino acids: CASRGVGETGGYEQYF. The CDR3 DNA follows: TGTGCCAGCAGGGGGGTCGGCGAAACAGGGGGCTACGAGCAGTACTTC.